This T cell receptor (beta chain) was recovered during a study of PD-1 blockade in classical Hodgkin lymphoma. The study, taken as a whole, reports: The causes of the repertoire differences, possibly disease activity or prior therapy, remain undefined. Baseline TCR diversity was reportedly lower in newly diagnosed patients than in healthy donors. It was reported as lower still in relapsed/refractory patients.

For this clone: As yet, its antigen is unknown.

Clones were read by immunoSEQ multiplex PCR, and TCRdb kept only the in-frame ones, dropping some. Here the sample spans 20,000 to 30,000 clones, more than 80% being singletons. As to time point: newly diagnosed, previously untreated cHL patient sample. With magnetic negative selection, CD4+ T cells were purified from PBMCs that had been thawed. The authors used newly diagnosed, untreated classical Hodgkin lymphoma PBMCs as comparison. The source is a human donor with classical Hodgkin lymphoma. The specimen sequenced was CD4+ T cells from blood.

In DNA, the CDR3 is TGTGCCAGCAGTTTAGTAATGGACAGGGCAGGCTATGGCTACACCTTC. Amino acids: CASSLVMDRAGYGYTF. This chain joins TRBV27 and TRBJ1-2; 8 bases line up with TRBD1. CDR3 length: 16 residues. The V gene end was trimmed by 2 bases and the J gene end by 4 bases; junction bases not matched to a gene: 9. Germline-derived CDR1 and CDR2 are MNHEY and SMNVEV (reference sequence).